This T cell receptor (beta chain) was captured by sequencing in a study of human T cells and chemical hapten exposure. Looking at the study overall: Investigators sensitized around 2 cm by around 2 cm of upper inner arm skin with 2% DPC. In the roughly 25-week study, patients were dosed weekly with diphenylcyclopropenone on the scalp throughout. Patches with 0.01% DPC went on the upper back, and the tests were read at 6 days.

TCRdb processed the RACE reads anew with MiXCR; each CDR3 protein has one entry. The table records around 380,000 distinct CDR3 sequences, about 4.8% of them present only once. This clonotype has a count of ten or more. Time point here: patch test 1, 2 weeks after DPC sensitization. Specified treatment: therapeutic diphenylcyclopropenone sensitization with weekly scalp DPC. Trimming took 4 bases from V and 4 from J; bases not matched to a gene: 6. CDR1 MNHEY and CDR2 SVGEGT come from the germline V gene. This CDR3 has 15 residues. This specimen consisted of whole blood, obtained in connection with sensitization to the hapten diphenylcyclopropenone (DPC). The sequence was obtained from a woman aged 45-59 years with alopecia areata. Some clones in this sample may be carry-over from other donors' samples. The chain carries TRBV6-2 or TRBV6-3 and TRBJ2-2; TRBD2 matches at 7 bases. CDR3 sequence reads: CASSSVAGSTGELFF. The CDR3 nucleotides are TGTGCCAGCAGTTCAGTAGCGGGTTCCACCGGGGAGCTGTTTTTT.